The entry below describes one T cell receptor (beta chain). Its antigen is not known. Profiled with immunoSEQ multiplex PCR; TCRdb holds only in-frame clones, not every one. Found here are tens of thousands of clones, about 80% of them singletons; the top ten hold about 18%. These data originate in a study of OX40 agonist ivuxolimab in advanced cancers. General study findings and limits: Patients with a partial response at 0.1-3.0 mg/kg had among the lowest clonal expansion.

The CDR3 loop spans 13 amino acids. CDR1 and CDR2 from the germline V gene are KGHSH and LQKENI. V lost 4 bases to trimming and J lost 3 bases, with 9 bases between them. The chain joins TRBV18 to TRBJ1-1; D remains unclear. Sequenced material: CD4+ or CD8+ T cells sorted from blood, taken in a trial of the OX40 agonist ivuxolimab. The TCR was taken from an adult with an advanced solid tumor such as melanoma, head and neck, liver or kidney cancer. Written as DNA, the CDR3 is TGTGCCAGCTCACGCAATGTTGACACTGAAGCTTTCTTT. This sequence encodes CASSRNVDTEAFF. Full variable domain (remainder filled in from reference TRBV18 and TRBJ1-1): NAGVMQNPRHLVRRRGQEARLRCSPMKGHSHVYWYRQLPEEGLKFMVYLQKENIIDESGMPKERFSAEFPKEGPSILRIQQVVRGDSAAYFCASSRNVDTEAFFGQGTRLTVV.